These 3 T cell receptor beta chains were all obtained from the same sample, sequenced in a study of blood T cells in healthy people across ages (dated by TCRdb to the mid-2010s). The library was produced with 5' RACE. TCRdb names Illumina HiSeq 2500 as the instrument used. A second PCR of roughly 7 to 11 cycles was run with a J-beta primer mix and a sample-barcoded 5' primer. TCRdb reprocessed the public reads (quality trimming at Q25 with fastp, clone calling with MiXCR) and kept in-frame beta chains. Each entry is one CDR3 protein sequence, shown with its most common DNA and genes. Within this sample are 2 million or so distinct CDR3 sequences, with roughly 50% of them counted one time only. The ten largest clones capture over 2% of the sample. Sample: blood. The receptors were gathered from a woman aged 40 to 50 in good health.

CDR3 region: CASRLAVYEQYF. CDR3 bases: TGTGCCAGCAGACTAGCGGTATACGAGCAGTACTTC. The chain carries TRBV2 and TRBJ2-7; 8 bases are a match to TRBD2. V dropped 6 bases and J dropped 4; count of bases not matched to a gene: 2. This CDR3 comprises 12 residues. Germline V lookup: CDR1 SNHLY, CDR2 FYNNEI.

The chain carries TRBV27 and TRBJ2-1, with a tentative D call TRBD2 (6 bases). V gave up 10 bases and J gave up 6 bases, with 19 bases separating them. The CDR3 runs 14 residues. Per germline, CDR1 MNHEY and CDR2 SMNVEV (reference sequence). As DNA, the CDR3 is TGTGCCACCATAGGAGGGGCCGGAGGCAATGAGCAGTTCTTC. Its translation is CATIGGAGGNEQFF.

A few counts support this clonotype. V usage is TRBV20-1 and J usage is TRBJ2-5; the match to TRBD1 covers 9 bases. V gave up 5 bases and J gave up 5 bases; unmatched junction bases: 9. Germline CDR1 DFQATT, CDR2 SNEGSKA (reference sequence). The CDR3 is made up of 14 amino acids. CDR3 sequence: CSAVRTGVRETQYF. CDR3 nucleotides: TGCAGTGCTGTCCGGACAGGGGTACGGGAGACCCAGTACTTC.